This TCR beta chain was captured in a study of cytomegalovirus exposure and HLA in healthy donors. In the study overall: Prior work identified some 120 million unique TCR beta sequences in around 170 million T cells. General observations from the study: For most TCR beta V segments, an earlier analysis put the productive rate at about 87% or about 30% of the time. Three CMV-associated chains proved CMV antigen-specific in vitro.

The PCR was carried out with 60 Vbeta primers and 13 Jbeta primers. The repertoire was sequenced with immunoSEQ multiplex PCR; TCRdb's copy has only in-frame clones and lacks some. The sample consists of about 160,000 clones, 65% to 85% of them appearing once. V lost 4 bases to trimming and J lost 0 bases, with 13 bases between them. Germline CDR1 is SGHVS and CDR2 is FQNEAQ. This CDR3 is built from 16 residues. As to this clone: Its target is not known.

The V gene is TRBV7-8, the J gene TRBJ1-5; TRBD1 might be the D (6 bases). Source material: PBMCs. This receptor was identified in a man aged 40-50 years in good health and CMV-seropositive. The CDR3 here is CASSSPTGYSNQPQHF. As DNA, the CDR3 is TGTGCCAGCAGCTCCCCGACAGGTTATAGCAATCAGCCCCAGCATTTT.